This TCR beta chain was captured by sequencing in a study of PD-1 blockade in classical Hodgkin lymphoma. Notes on the study in general: While CD8+ TCR diversity did not rise significantly by C4D1, CD4+ TCR diversity did.

Each patient experienced a relapse that followed autologous stem cell transplantation, and brentuximab vedotin exposure varied. Data came from immunoSEQ multiplex PCR; TCRdb stores just in-frame clones and leaves some out. The sample yields 49,000 or so clones, around 81% seen once. To note about this clone: Antigen: not known.

Per germline, CDR1 SGHTA and CDR2 FQGTGA. Deletions cut 5 bases from V and 0 bases from J, with 11 bases between. The CDR3 is 15 residues long. The sequence was collected from a human donor with classical Hodgkin lymphoma. This material consisted of peripheral blood mononuclear cells (PBMCs), taken before the second cycle of nivolumab. J is TRBJ1-5 and V is TRBV7-3; D remains unclear. The CDR3 coding sequence is TGTGCCAGCAGCCCGGACGGGGATAGCAATCAGCCCCAGCATTTT. Encoded protein: CASSPDGDSNQPQHF. Full variable domain (outside the CDR3, taken from reference TRBV7-3 and TRBJ1-5): GAGVSQTPSNKVTEKGKYVELRCDPISGHTALYWYRQSLGQGPEFLIYFQGTGAADDSGLPNDRFFAVRPEGSVSTLKIQRTERGDSAVYLCASSPDGDSNQPQHFGDGTRLSIL.